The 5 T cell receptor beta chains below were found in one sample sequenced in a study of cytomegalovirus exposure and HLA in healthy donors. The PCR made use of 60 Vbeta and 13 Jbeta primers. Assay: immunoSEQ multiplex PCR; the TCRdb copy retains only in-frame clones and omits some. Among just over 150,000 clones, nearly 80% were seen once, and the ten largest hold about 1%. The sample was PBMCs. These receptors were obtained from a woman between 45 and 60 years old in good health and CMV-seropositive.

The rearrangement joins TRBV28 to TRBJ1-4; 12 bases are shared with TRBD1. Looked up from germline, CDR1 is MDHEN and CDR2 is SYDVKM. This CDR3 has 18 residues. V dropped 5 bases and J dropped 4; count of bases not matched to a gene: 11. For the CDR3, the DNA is TGTGCCAGCAGTCCCCCCGGGACAGGGGGCATTAGTAATGAAAAACTGTTTTTT. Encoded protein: CASSPPGTGGISNEKLFF.

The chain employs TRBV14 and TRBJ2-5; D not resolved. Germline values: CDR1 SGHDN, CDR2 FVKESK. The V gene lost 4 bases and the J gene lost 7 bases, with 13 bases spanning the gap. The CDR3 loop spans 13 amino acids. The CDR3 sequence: CASSPNPARTQYF. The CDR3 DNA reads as TGTGCCAGCAGCCCCAACCCCGCGCGGACCCAGTACTTC.

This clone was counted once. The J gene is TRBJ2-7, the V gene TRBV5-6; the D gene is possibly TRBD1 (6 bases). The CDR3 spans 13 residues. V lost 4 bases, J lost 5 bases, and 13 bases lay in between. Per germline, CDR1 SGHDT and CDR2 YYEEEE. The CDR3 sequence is CASSPGTLNEQYF. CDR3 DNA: TGTGCCAGCAGCCCAGGGACACTTAACGAGCAGTACTTC.

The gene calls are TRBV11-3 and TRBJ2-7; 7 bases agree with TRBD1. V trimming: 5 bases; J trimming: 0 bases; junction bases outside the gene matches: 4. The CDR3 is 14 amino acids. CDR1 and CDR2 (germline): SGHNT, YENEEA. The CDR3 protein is CASSRDSYSYEQYF. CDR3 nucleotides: TGTGCCAGCAGCCGGGACAGTTACTCCTACGAGCAGTACTTC. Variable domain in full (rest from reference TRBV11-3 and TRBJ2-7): EAGVVQSPRYKIIEKKQPVAFWCNPISGHNTLYWYLQNLGQGPELLIRYENEEAVDDSQLPKDRFSAERLKGVDSTLKIQPAELGDSAVYLCASSRDSYSYEQYFGPGTRLTVT.

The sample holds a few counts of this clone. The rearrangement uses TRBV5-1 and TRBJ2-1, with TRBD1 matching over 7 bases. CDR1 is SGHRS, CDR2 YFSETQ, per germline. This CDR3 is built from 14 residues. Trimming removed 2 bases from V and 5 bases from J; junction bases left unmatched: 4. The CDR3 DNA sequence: TGCGCCAGCAGCTTACAGGGGATGGACAATGAGCAGTTCTTC. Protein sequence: CASSLQGMDNEQFF. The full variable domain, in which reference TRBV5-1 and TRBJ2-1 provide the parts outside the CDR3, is KAGVTQTPRYLIKTRGQQVTLSCSPISGHRSVSWYQQTPGQGLQFLFEYFSETQRNKGNFPGRFSGRQFSNSRSEMNVSTLELGDSALYLCASSLQGMDNEQFFGPGTRLTVL.